These 21 T cell receptor beta chains share one sample of origin, sequenced in a study of blood T cell repertoires in COVID-19. Assay used: immunoSEQ multiplex PCR; TCRdb lists only in-frame clones, some missing. Seen here are roughly 150,000 clones, around four fifths observed once, and the top ten hold roughly 4.9%. The sample taken for sequencing was PBMCs or T cells enriched from blood (not recorded which). The receptors derive from a man in his 70s who had been exposed to COVID-19.

The count of this clone is one. The chain has TRBV7-6 and TRBJ2-1; D is perhaps TRBD1 (6 bases). Germline CDR1 and CDR2: SGHVS and FNYEAQ. The V gene lost 1 base and the J gene lost 6 bases, with 10 bases spanning the gap. This CDR3 is built from 14 residues. The CDR3 nucleotides read TGTGCCAGCAGCTTAGTGTTGGACAGCAATGAGCAGTTCTTC. As protein: CASSLVLDSNEQFF.

The chain recombines TRBV30 with TRBJ2-7, with D perhaps matching TRBD1 (5 bases). V shed 4 bases and J shed 0 bases, with 10 bases lying between them. The germline gives CDR1 GTSNPN, CDR2 SVGIG (reference sequence). The CDR3 consists of 13 residues. The CDR3 region has the DNA TGTGCCTGGACGAACAGGAACTCCTACGAGCAGTACTTC. It encodes CAWTNRNSYEQYF.

This rearrangement joins TRBV6-5 to TRBJ1-3; D unresolved. CDR3 size: 10 residues. V was shortened by 7 bases and J by 9 bases, with 7 bases between the two germline ends. CDR1 and CDR2 from the germline V gene are MNHEY and SVGAGI. The chain's CDR3 is CASIGSTIYF. CDR3 bases: TGTGCCAGCATTGGGAGCACCATATATTTT.

This sequence joins TRBV9 and TRBJ1-4; tentatively, D is TRBD1 (5 bases). The CDR3 has 16 amino acids. Between the trimmed V and J ends, which lost 4 bases and 2 bases, there was a span of 15 bases. The V gene's germline CDR1 is SGDLS and CDR2 YYNGEE. This chain's CDR3 is CASSPGGRGTNEKLFF. For the CDR3, the DNA is TGTGCCAGCAGCCCCGGGGGAAGAGGGACTAATGAAAAACTGTTTTTT.

The gene calls are TRBV5-6 and TRBJ1-5, with D maybe TRBD1 (6 bases). Germline loops: CDR1 SGHDT, CDR2 YYEEEE. This CDR3 has 15 residues. Deletions cut 3 bases from V and 7 bases from J, with 17 bases between. The CDR3 reads CASSSGGGGQQPQHF. In nucleotides, the CDR3 is TGTGCCAGCAGCTCGGGCGGGGGGGGCCAACAGCCCCAGCATTTT.

The genes are TRBV5-4 and TRBJ2-1; D call uncertain. CDR1 is SGHNT and CDR2 is YYREEE in the germline V gene (reference sequence). CDR3 length equals 15 residues. Trimming left V 0 bases short and J 3 bases short, with 10 bases between. The CDR3 sequence: CASSLALGYYNEQFF. In nucleotides, the CDR3 is TGTGCCAGCAGCTTGGCTCTAGGTTACTACAATGAGCAGTTCTTC.

This clone was seen a handful of times. V and J are TRBV27 and TRBJ2-2; D is possibly TRBD1 (5 bases). Germline-derived CDR1 and CDR2 are MNHEY and SMNVEV (reference sequence). V gave up 4 bases and J gave up 7 bases, with 10 bases separating them. The CDR3 extends over 13 amino acids. This CDR3 reads CASSSGLGGELFF. CDR3 coding DNA: TGTGCCAGCAGTTCAGGGTTGGGCGGGGAGCTGTTTTTT.

The V call is TRBV6-5, the J call TRBJ1-6; TRBD1 might be the D (6 bases). The CDR3 runs 15 residues. With 5 bases removed from V and 2 bases from J, the gap between germline ends came to 10 bases. The germline V gene has CDR1 MNHEY and CDR2 SVGAGI. As DNA, the CDR3 is TGTGCCAGCAGTACAGGGCTTACCTATAATTCACCCCTCCACTTT. It yields the protein CASSTGLTYNSPLHF.

This chain joins TRBV18 and TRBJ1-1; D perhaps matches TRBD1 (5 bases). Trimming removed 2 bases at V and 6 bases at J, with 16 bases between. The CDR3 is 15 amino acids. Germline CDR1 reads KGHSH; CDR2 reads LQKENI. CDR3 coding DNA: TGTGCCAGCTCACCAAGGATGCCCAGGGCCCCTGAAGCTTTCTTT. Its protein product is CASSPRMPRAPEAFF.

This chain connects TRBV15 to TRBJ2-5; no reliable D call. Germline CDR1 and CDR2: LNHNV and YYDKDF (reference sequence). The ends were cut back, 5 bases at V and 4 bases at J, with 8 bases in the middle. The CDR3 runs 12 residues. In nucleotides, the CDR3 is TGTGCCACCAGCTTTTCGAGAGAGACCCAGTACTTC. Residues: CATSFSRETQYF.

The DNA for the CDR3 is TGTGCCACCCGCGAGGCCAGCGGGAGGCCCTACAATGAGCAGTTCTTC. Amino acids: CATREASGRPYNEQFF. The gene calls are TRBV15 and TRBJ2-1, with 9 bases fitting TRBD2. The trim removed 8 bases at V and 2 bases at J, leaving 10 bases unmatched. The germline V gene has CDR1 LNHNV and CDR2 YYDKDF (reference sequence). The CDR3 is 16 residues long.

This clone appeared once. The rearrangement joins TRBV27 to TRBJ2-1, with 7 bases aligning to TRBD2. The CDR3 length is 13 residues. Germline CDR1 is MNHEY and CDR2 is SMNVEV (reference sequence). J gave up 7 bases and V 2 bases, and 2 bases lay outside the gene matches. CDR3 sequence reads: CASSLAGVNEQFF. The CDR3 DNA sequence: TGTGCCAGCAGTTTAGCGGGAGTAAATGAGCAGTTCTTC.

This chain connects TRBV2 to TRBJ2-7, with TRBD2 as a possible D gene (5 bases). The V end lost 4 bases, the J end lost 2 bases, and 9 bases lay between the germline ends. The CDR3 has 13 amino acids. CDR1 SNHLY and CDR2 FYNNEI come from the germline V gene. CDR3 in DNA: TGTGCCAGCAGTGGCCGAGGGCCCTACGAGCAGTACTTC. This sequence encodes CASSGRGPYEQYF.

The chain recombines TRBV6-5 with TRBJ1-1, with a weak D call TRBD1 (6 bases). This CDR3 contains 15 residues. The V gene lost 0 bases and the J gene lost 2 bases, with 10 bases spanning the gap. The V gene's germline CDR1 is MNHEY and CDR2 SVGAGI. The CDR3 here is CASSYSGQFNTEAFF. In nucleotides, the CDR3 is TGTGCCAGCAGTTACTCGGGACAATTCAACACTGAAGCTTTCTTT.

The chain joins TRBV25-1 to TRBJ1-6; 10 nucleotides match TRBD1. The CDR3 loop spans 14 amino acids. CDR1 and CDR2 from the germline V gene are MGHDK and SYGVNS. J lost 7 bases, V lost 5 bases, and 2 bases had no gene match. CDR3 nucleotide sequence: TGTGCCAGCAGTCGGGACAGGGGAAATTCACCCCTCCACTTT. Translating gives CASSRDRGNSPLHF.

The sample holds a few counts of this clone. The sample holds other DNA sequences that translate to the same CDR3. The V call is TRBV19, the J call TRBJ1-5; D is uncertain. The V gene's germline CDR1 is LNHDA and CDR2 SQIVND (reference sequence). Trimming left V 1 base short and J 5 bases short, with 6 bases between. This CDR3 comprises 13 residues. The CDR3 nucleotides read TGTGCCAGTAGTATAGCCCCAGATCAGCCCCAGCATTTT. It yields the protein CASSIAPDQPQHF.

The V call is TRBV19, the J call TRBJ1-2, with 10 bases that match TRBD1. The length of the CDR3 is 15 residues. In germline, CDR1 is LNHDA, CDR2 SQIVND (reference sequence). V lost 5 bases and J lost 4; bases outside the gene matches: 7. The chain's CDR3 is CASSVSGTGVYGYTF. The CDR3 DNA reads as TGTGCCAGTAGTGTTTCCGGGACAGGGGTCTATGGCTACACCTTC. Full variable domain (missing parts from reference TRBV19 and TRBJ1-2): DGGITQSPKYLFRKEGQNVTLSCEQNLNHDAMYWYRQDPGQGLRLIYYSQIVNDFQKGDIAEGYSVSREKKESFPLTVTSAQKNPTAFYLCASSVSGTGVYGYTFGSGTRLTVV.

The gene calls are TRBV2 and TRBJ2-1; 7 nucleotides align to TRBD2. In germline, CDR1 is SNHLY, CDR2 FYNNEI. V dropped 6 bases and J dropped 6; count of bases not matched to a gene: 8. CDR3 length: 14 amino acids. CDR3 protein: CASRDLAAGNEQFF. In DNA form, the CDR3 reads TGTGCCAGCAGGGACCTAGCGGCCGGCAATGAGCAGTTCTTC.

The gene calls are TRBV7-9 and TRBJ1-2; D possibly corresponds to TRBD1 (5 bases). CDR3 length: 12 residues. The V gene's germline CDR1 is SEHNR and CDR2 FQNEAQ (reference sequence). Trimming shortened V by 5 bases and J by 4 bases, and 8 bases separated the two germline ends. This chain's CDR3 is CASSLQVYGYTF. The CDR3 DNA reads TGTGCCAGCAGCCTACAGGTCTATGGCTACACCTTC.

The chain uses TRBV29-1 and TRBJ1-2, with 7 bases aligning to TRBD1. Germline assignment: CDR1 SQVTM and CDR2 ANQGSEA. The CDR3 covers 13 residues. The ends lost 6 bases at V and 5 bases at J; junction bases unmatched: 9. CDR3 sequence: CSVVGQALYGYTF. CDR3 in DNA: TGCAGCGTAGTTGGACAGGCGTTATATGGCTACACCTTC.

The chain couples TRBV28 to TRBJ2-3; 13 nucleotides match TRBD2. The ends lost 6 bases at V and 4 bases at J; junction bases unmatched: 4. The CDR3 runs to 15 residues. In germline, CDR1 is MDHEN, CDR2 SYDVKM. CDR3 protein: CASSPGLAGADTQYF. DNA of the CDR3: TGTGCCAGCAGCCCCGGACTAGCGGGGGCAGATACGCAGTATTTT.